This TCR beta chain was retrieved from a study of shared clonotypes between healthy human individuals. Assay used: immunoSEQ multiplex PCR; TCRdb lists only in-frame clones, some missing. Of millions of clones listed, roughly 93% are singletons. Per germline, CDR1 ENHRY and CDR2 SYGVKD. Trimming took 10 bases from V and 1 from J, leaving 13 bases between them. CDR3 length: 13 amino acids. The sample comprised naive CD4+ T cells from PBMCs. Subset indicated: CD45RA+ positively selected. The origin of this receptor is a man younger than 30 in good health. Some clones in this sample may be carry-over from other donors' samples. This rearrangement joins TRBV10-3 to TRBJ1-1; the D gene is possibly TRBD1 (6 bases). The CDR3 DNA is TGTGCCACCGGCCGGGGGGCGAACACTGAAGCTTTCTTT. As protein: CATGRGANTEAFF.